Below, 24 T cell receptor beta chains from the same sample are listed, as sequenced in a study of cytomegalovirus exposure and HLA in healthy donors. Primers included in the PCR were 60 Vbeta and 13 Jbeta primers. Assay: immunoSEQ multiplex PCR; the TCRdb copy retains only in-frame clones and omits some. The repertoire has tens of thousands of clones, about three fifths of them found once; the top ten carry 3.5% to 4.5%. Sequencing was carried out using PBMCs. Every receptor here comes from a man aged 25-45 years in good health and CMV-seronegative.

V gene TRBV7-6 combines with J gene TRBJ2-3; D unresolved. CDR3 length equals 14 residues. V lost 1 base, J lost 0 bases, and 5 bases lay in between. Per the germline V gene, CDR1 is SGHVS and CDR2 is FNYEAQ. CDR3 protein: CASSLVGSTDTQYF. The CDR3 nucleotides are TGTGCCAGCAGCTTAGTCGGGAGCACAGATACGCAGTATTTT.

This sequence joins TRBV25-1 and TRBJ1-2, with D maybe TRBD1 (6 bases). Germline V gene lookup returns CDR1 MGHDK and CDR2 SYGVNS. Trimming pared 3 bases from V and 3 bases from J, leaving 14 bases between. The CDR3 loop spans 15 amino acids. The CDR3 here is CASSDPRGGDYGYTF. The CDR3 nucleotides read TGTGCCAGCAGTGATCCCAGAGGGGGAGACTATGGCTACACCTTC.

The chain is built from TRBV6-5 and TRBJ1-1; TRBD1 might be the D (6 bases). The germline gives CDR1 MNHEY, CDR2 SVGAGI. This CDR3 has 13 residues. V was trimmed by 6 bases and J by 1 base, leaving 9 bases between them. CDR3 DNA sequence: TGTGCCAGCAGGCGACAGGCGAACACTGAAGCTTTCTTT. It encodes CASRRQANTEAFF.

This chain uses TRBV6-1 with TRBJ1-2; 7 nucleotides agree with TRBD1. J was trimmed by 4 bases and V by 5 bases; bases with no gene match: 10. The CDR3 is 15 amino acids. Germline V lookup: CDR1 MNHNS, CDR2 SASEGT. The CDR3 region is CASSKRDRPTYGYTF. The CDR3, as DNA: TGTGCCAGCAGTAAACGGGACAGACCCACCTATGGCTACACCTTC.

CDR3 sequence (DNA): TGCAGTGCTAGCGTCGCCTACGAGCAGTACTTC. This sequence encodes CSASVAYEQYF. The V gene is TRBV20-1, the J gene TRBJ2-7; no clear D. This CDR3 contains 11 residues. Germline V gene sequence: CDR1 DFQATT, CDR2 SNEGSKA (reference sequence). With 3 bases removed from V and 2 bases from J, the gap between germline ends came to 5 bases.

The CDR3 DNA follows: TGTGCCAGCAGCTCGGGACTAGCGGGAGGGGTGGTAGATACGCAGTATTTT. This sequence encodes CASSSGLAGGVVDTQYF. The chain is built from TRBV5-4 and TRBJ2-3, with 16 bases that match TRBD2. The CDR3 has 17 residues. The germline CDR1 and CDR2 sequences are SGHNT and YYREEE (reference sequence). Trimming cost V 3 bases and J 5 bases; bases outside gene matches: 6.

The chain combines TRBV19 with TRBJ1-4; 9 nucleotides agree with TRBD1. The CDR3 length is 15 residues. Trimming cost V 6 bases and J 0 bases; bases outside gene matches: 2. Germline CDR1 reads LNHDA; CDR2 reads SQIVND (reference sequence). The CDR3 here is CASRRQGATNEKLFF. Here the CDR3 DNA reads TGTGCCAGTAGGAGACAGGGGGCAACTAATGAAAAACTGTTTTTT.

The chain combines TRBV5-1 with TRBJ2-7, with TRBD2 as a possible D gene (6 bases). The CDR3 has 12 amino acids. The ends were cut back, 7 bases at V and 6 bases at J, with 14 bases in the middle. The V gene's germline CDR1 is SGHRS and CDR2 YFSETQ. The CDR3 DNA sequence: TGCGCCAGCGCCCCCGGGGGAAGCGAGCAGTACTTC. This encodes CASAPGGSEQYF.

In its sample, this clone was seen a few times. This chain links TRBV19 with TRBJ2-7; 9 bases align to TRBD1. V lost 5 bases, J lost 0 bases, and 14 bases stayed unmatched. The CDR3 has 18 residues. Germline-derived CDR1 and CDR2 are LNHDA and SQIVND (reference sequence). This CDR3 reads CASSPIRDRVGLSYEQYF. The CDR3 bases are TGTGCCAGTAGTCCTATCCGGGACAGGGTGGGACTCTCCTACGAGCAGTACTTC.

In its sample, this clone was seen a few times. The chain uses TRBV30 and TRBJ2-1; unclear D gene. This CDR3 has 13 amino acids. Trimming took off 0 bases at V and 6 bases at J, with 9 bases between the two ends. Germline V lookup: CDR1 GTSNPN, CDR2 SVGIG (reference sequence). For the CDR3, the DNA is TGTGCCTGGAGTGTCGGGTCCGGCAATGAGCAGTTCTTC. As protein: CAWSVGSGNEQFF.

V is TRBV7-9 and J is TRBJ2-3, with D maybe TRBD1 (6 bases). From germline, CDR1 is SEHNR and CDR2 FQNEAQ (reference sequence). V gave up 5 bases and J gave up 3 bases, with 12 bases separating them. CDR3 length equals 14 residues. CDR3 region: CASSPLQGTDTQYF. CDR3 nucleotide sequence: TGTGCCAGCAGCCCCCTCCAGGGGACAGATACGCAGTATTTT. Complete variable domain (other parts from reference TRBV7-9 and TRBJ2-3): DTGVSQNPRHKITKRGQNVTFRCDPISEHNRLYWYRQTLGQGPEFLTYFQNEAQLEKSRLLSDRFSAERPKGSFSTLEIQRTEQGDSAMYLCASSPLQGTDTQYFGPGTRLTVL.

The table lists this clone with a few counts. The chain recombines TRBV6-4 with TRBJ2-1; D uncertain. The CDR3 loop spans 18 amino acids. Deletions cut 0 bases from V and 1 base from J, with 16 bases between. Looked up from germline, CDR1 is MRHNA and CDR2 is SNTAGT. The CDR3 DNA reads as TGTGCCAGCAGTGACTCGATCCGTAGACTGATATCCTACAATGAGCAGTTCTTC. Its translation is CASSDSIRRLISYNEQFF.

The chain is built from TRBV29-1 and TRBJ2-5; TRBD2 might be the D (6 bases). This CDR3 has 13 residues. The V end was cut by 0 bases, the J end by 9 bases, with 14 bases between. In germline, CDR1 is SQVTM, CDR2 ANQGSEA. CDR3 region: CSVEDLGGTAQYF. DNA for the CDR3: TGCAGCGTTGAAGATCTAGGCGGGACGGCCCAGTACTTC.

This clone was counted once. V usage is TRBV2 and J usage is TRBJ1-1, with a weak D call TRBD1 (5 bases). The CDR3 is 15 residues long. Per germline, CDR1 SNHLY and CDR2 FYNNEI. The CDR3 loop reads CATRARGFENTEAFF. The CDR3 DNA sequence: TGTGCTACCCGTGCCCGGGGGTTCGAGAACACTGAAGCTTTCTTT.

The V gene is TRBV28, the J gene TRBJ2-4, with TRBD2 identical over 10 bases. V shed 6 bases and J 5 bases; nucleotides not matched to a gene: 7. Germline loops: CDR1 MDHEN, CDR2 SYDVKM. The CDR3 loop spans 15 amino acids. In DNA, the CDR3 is TGTGCCAGCAGGCCAGCGGGAGGGTGGGAAAACATTCAGTACTTC. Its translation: CASRPAGGWENIQYF.

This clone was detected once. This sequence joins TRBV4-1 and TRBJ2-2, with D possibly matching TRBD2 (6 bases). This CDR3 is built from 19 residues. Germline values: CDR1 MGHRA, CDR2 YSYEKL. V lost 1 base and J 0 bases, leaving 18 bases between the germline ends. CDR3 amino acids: CASSQVISLAKTNTGELFF. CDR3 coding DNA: TGCGCCAGCAGCCAAGTTATCTCCCTAGCGAAAACGAACACCGGGGAGCTGTTTTTT.

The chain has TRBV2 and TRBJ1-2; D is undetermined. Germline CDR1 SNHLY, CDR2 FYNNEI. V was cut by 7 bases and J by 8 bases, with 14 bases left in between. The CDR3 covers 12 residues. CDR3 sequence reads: CASIAWTQGYTF. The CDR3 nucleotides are TGTGCCAGCATCGCTTGGACTCAGGGCTACACCTTC. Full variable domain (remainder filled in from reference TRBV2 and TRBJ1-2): EPEVTQTPSHQVTQMGQEVILRCVPISNHLYFYWYRQILGQKVEFLVSFYNNEISEKSEIFDDQFSVERPDGSNFTLKIRSTKLEDSAMYFCASIAWTQGYTFGSGTRLTVV.

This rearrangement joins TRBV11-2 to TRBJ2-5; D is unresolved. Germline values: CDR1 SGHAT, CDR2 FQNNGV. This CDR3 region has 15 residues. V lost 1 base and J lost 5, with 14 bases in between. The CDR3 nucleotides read TGTGCCAGCAGCTTAGGCACAGCCAAGCAGGAGACCCAGTACTTC. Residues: CASSLGTAKQETQYF.

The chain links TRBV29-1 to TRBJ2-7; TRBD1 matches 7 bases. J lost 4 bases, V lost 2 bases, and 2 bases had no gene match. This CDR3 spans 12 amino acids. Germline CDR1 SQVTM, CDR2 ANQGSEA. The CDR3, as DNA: TGCAGCGTTGAACACAGGGGTTACGAGCAGTACTTC. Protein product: CSVEHRGYEQYF.

CDR3 sequence reads: CTSSQEEGGNTEAFF. The CDR3 DNA reads TGCACCAGCAGCCAAGAAGAAGGCGGGAACACTGAAGCTTTCTTT. The chain combines TRBV1 with TRBJ1-1. TRBV1 is assigned pseudogene status. The CDR3 covers 15 residues.

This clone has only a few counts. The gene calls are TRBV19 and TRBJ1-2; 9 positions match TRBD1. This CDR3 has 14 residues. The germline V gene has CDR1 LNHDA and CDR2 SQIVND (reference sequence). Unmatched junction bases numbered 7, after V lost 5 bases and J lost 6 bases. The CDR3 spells CASSPGQGRDGYTF. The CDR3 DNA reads TGTGCCAGTAGTCCCGGACAGGGGAGGGATGGCTACACCTTC.

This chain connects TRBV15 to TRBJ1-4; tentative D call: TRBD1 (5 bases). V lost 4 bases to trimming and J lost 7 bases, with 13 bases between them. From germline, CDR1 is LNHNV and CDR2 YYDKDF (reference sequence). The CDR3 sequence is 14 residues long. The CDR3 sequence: CATSMGLAGEKLFF. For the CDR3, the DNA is TGTGCCACCAGCATGGGGCTTGCCGGTGAAAAACTGTTTTTT.

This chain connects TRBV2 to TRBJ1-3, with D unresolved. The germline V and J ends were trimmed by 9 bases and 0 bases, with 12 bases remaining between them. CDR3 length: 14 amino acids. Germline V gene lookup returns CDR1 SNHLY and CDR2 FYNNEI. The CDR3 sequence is CARSTGDSGNTIYF. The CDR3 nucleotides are TGTGCCAGGTCGACGGGTGACTCTGGAAACACCATATATTTT.

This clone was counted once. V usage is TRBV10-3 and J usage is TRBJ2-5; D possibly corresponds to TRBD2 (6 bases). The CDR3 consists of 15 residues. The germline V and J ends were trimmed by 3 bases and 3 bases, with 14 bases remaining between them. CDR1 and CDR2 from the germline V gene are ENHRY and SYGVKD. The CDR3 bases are TGTGCCATCAGTGACCCTGAGGGAGGCAAAGAGACCCAGTACTTC. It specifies CAISDPEGGKETQYF.